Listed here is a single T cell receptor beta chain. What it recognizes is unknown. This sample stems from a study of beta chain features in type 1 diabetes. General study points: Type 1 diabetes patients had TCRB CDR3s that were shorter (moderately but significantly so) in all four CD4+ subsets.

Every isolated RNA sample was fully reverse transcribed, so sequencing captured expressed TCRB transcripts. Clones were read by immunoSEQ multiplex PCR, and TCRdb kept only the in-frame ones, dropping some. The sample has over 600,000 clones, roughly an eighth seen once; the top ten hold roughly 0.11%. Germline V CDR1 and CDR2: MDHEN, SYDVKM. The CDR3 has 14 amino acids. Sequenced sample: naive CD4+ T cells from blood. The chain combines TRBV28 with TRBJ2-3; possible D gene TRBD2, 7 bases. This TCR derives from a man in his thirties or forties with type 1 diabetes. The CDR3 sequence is CATRRGGPPDTQYF. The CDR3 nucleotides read TGTGCTACCCGAAGGGGGGGCCCTCCAGATACGCAGTATTTT.